Below are 19 T cell receptor beta chains sequenced from a single sample in a study of T cell responses to AZD1222 COVID-19 vaccine. Profiled with immunoSEQ multiplex PCR; TCRdb holds only in-frame clones, not every one. Of about 56,000 clones in the sample, approximately 85% were seen once. Material: peripheral blood, obtained on day 0 of AZD1222 vaccination. The receptor source for this set is an adult in good health.

The V and J genes are TRBV19 and TRBJ1-2; no firm D call. The CDR3 sequence is 16 residues long. V dropped 3 bases and J dropped 2 bases, with 16 bases sitting between them. The germline V gene encodes CDR1 LNHDA and CDR2 SQIVND (reference sequence). CDR3 in DNA: TGTGCCAGTAGTATGCTTCCCTCTCGGACGAACTATGGCTACACCTTC. As protein: CASSMLPSRTNYGYTF.

The chain uses TRBV7-9 and TRBJ2-1; 12 positions match TRBD2. From germline, CDR1 is SEHNR and CDR2 FQNEAQ (reference sequence). Trimming at V came to 8 bases and at J to 9 bases, leaving 11 bases not matched to a gene. The CDR3 covers 15 residues. This CDR3 is CASLLAGGPDSEQFF. CDR3 in DNA: TGTGCCAGCCTTCTAGCGGGGGGGCCCGACTCTGAGCAGTTCTTC. Looking up the rest from reference TRBV7-9 and TRBJ2-1 gives the full variable domain: DTGVSQNPRHKITKRGQNVTFRCDPISEHNRLYWYRQTLGQGPEFLTYFQNEAQLEKSRLLSDRFSAERPKGSFSTLEIQRTEQGDSAMYLCASLLAGGPDSEQFFGPGTRLTVL.

The V and J genes are TRBV28 and TRBJ1-1, with D possibly TRBD1 on 6 matching bases. CDR1 is MDHEN, CDR2 SYDVKM, per germline. Deletions cut 4 bases from V and 11 bases from J, with 20 bases between. The length of the CDR3 is 14 residues. This CDR3 reads CASSSASGGGGAFF. CDR3 in DNA: TGTGCCAGCAGTTCGGCCTCGGGGGGCGGTGGGGCTTTCTTT. Complete variable domain (other parts from reference TRBV28 and TRBJ1-1): DVKVTQSSRYLVKRTGEKVFLECVQDMDHENMFWYRQDPGLGLRLIYFSYDVKMKEKGDIPEGYSVSREKKERFSLILESASTNQTSMYLCASSSASGGGGAFFGQGTRLTVV.

The chain links TRBV5-1 to TRBJ2-1, with a weak D call TRBD2 (6 bases). CDR1 and CDR2 (germline): SGHRS, YFSETQ. The CDR3 contains 13 residues. V was shortened by 6 bases and J by 3 bases, with 10 bases between the two germline ends. The CDR3 DNA reads TGCGCCAGCAAGGGACTTTACTACAATGAGCAGTTCTTC. It yields the protein CASKGLYYNEQFF.

This clone was seen only a few times. This chain connects TRBV5-1 to TRBJ1-2; no firm D call. This CDR3 is built from 15 residues. Trimming stripped 0 bases from V and 2 bases from J, with 11 bases between. Germline CDR1 reads SGHRS; CDR2 reads YFSETQ. The CDR3 here is CASSLEVDLNYGYTF. In DNA, the CDR3 is TGCGCCAGCAGCTTGGAGGTAGACCTGAACTATGGCTACACCTTC.

The rearrangement joins TRBV6-5 to TRBJ1-1, with unresolved D. This CDR3 has 13 residues. Trimming took 10 bases from V and 1 from J, leaving 13 bases between them. Germline-derived CDR1 and CDR2 are MNHEY and SVGAGI. This CDR3 reads CATSGLTNTEAFF. Here the CDR3 DNA reads TGTGCCACCTCCGGGCTAACGAACACTGAAGCTTTCTTT.

V gene TRBV1 combines with J gene TRBJ2-4. TRBV1 is a known pseudogene. The CDR3 is 16 residues long. The CDR3 DNA reads TGCACCAGCAGCCAATTGGCCAGGGGGGGAAAAAACATTCAGTACTTC. This gives the protein CTSSQLARGGKNIQYF.

The chain employs TRBV9 and TRBJ1-5, with D possibly matching TRBD1 (5 bases). The CDR3 covers 15 residues. With 0 bases removed from V and 5 bases from J, the gap between germline ends came to 12 bases. CDR1 and CDR2 (germline): SGDLS, YYNGEE. The CDR3 region has the DNA TGTGCCAGCAGCGTAGAGGGGAGGGCCCATCAGCCCCAGCATTTT. This gives the protein CASSVEGRAHQPQHF.

V and J are TRBV28 and TRBJ1-5; D perhaps matches TRBD1 (5 bases). Trimming pared 3 bases from V and 6 bases from J, leaving 12 bases between. The CDR3 totals 14 residues. Germline values: CDR1 MDHEN, CDR2 SYDVKM. This CDR3 is CASSFRRGIQPQHF. CDR3 DNA sequence: TGTGCCAGCAGTTTTAGGCGGGGGATTCAGCCCCAGCATTTT.

The table lists this clone with a count of one. The gene calls are TRBV19 and TRBJ2-1; perhaps TRBD1 as D (5 bases). CDR1 is LNHDA, CDR2 SQIVND, per germline (reference sequence). The CDR3 length is 16 residues. V was clipped by 3 bases and J by 6 bases, with 18 bases between them. CDR3 protein: CASSIFAGYRRNEQFF. CDR3 DNA: TGTGCCAGTAGTATTTTTGCAGGGTATCGTCGCAATGAGCAGTTCTTC.

The rearrangement joins TRBV5-6 to TRBJ2-2; 8 bases fit TRBD1. The CDR3 consists of 17 residues. Germline-derived CDR1 and CDR2 are SGHDT and YYEEEE. The J segment lost 2 bases and the V segment lost 0 bases, leaving 6 bases of the junction unmatched. CDR3 sequence reads: CASSLAPGQGNTGELFF. DNA for the CDR3: TGTGCCAGCAGCTTGGCCCCCGGACAGGGAAACACCGGGGAGCTGTTTTTT.

The chain combines TRBV11-3 with TRBJ2-3, with 8 bases that match TRBD1. After removal of 5 bases from V and 2 bases from J, the junction contained 3 bases not matched to a gene. CDR1 is SGHNT and CDR2 is YENEEA in the germline V gene. This CDR3 has 14 amino acids. The CDR3, as DNA: TGTGCCAGCAGCCCGGGACAGGCCACAGATACGCAGTATTTT. Translating it yields CASSPGQATDTQYF.

The chain employs TRBV7-2 and TRBJ1-1; D is ambiguous. V was trimmed by 1 base and J by 4 bases, leaving 7 bases between them. This CDR3 is built from 13 residues. Germline CDR1 is SGHTA and CDR2 is FQGNSA. The CDR3 sequence: CASSLEGSTEAFF. Written as DNA, the CDR3 is TGTGCCAGCAGCTTAGAAGGCTCCACTGAAGCTTTCTTT. The full variable domain, with the rest looked up from reference TRBV7-2 and TRBJ1-1, is GAGVSQSPSNKVTEKGKDVELRCDPISGHTALYWYRQSLGQGLEFLIYFQGNSAPDKSGLPSDRFSAERTGGSVSTLTIQRTQQEDSAVYLCASSLEGSTEAFFGQGTRLTVV.

The chain combines TRBV30 with TRBJ1-1; D gene uncertain. The CDR3 contains 12 residues. Germline-derived CDR1 and CDR2 are GTSNPN and SVGIG (reference sequence). Trimming took off 1 base at V and 6 bases at J, with 9 bases between the two ends. The CDR3 DNA sequence: TGTGCCTGGAGTGGTAGTAGGGCTGAAGCTTTCTTT. This sequence encodes CAWSGSRAEAFF.

This chain uses TRBV4-2 with TRBJ2-3; the match to TRBD2 covers 10 bases. The ends lost 4 bases at V and 4 bases at J; junction bases unmatched: 11. The CDR3 is made up of 17 amino acids. Germline values: CDR1 LGHNA, CDR2 YNFKEQ. CDR3 bases: TGTGCCAGCAGCCCCGCCGGAGCGGGGGGGCTCTCAGATACGCAGTATTTT. Translation gives CASSPAGAGGLSDTQYF.

In its sample, this clone was seen a few times. V is TRBV25-1 and J is TRBJ1-4; TRBD1 might be the D (6 bases). V dropped 1 base and J dropped 4 bases, with 13 bases sitting between them. The length of the CDR3 is 16 residues. Germline loops: CDR1 MGHDK, CDR2 SYGVNS. The CDR3 spells CASSEFGAGVNEKLFF. The CDR3 DNA reads as TGTGCCAGCAGTGAATTTGGGGCAGGGGTTAATGAAAAACTGTTTTTT.

The chain joins TRBV5-6 to TRBJ2-5, with D maybe TRBD2 (5 bases). The CDR3 totals 16 residues. Trimming shortened V by 0 bases and J by 4 bases, and 16 bases separated the two germline ends. Germline CDR1 SGHDT, CDR2 YYEEEE. The CDR3 here is CASSLGLTTAGETQYF. The DNA of the CDR3 is TGTGCCAGCAGCTTGGGCCTTACTACCGCGGGAGAGACCCAGTACTTC. The whole variable domain, filled in from reference TRBV5-6 and TRBJ2-5, reads DAGVTQSPTHLIKTRGQQVTLRCSPKSGHDTVSWYQQALGQGPQFIFQYYEEEERQRGNFPDRFSGHQFPNYSSELNVNALLLGDSALYLCASSLGLTTAGETQYFGPGTRLLVL.

The V gene is TRBV6-5, the J gene TRBJ2-2; 8 bases agree with TRBD2. This CDR3 region has 15 residues. Germline V gene sequence: CDR1 MNHEY, CDR2 SVGAGI. The V gene end was trimmed by 6 bases and the J gene end by 7 bases; junction bases not matched to a gene: 10. The CDR3 spells CASSPRRGAYGELFF. The CDR3 nucleotides read TGTGCCAGCAGCCCCCGGCGGGGGGCCTACGGGGAGCTGTTTTTT.

This clone was seen a single time. The gene calls are TRBV4-2 and TRBJ1-4; TRBD1 matches 7 bases. The CDR3 spans 16 residues. Unmatched junction bases numbered 7, after V lost 4 bases and J lost 2 bases. Germline CDR1 is LGHNA and CDR2 is YNFKEQ. CDR3 loop: CASSLNAGGTNEKLFF. The CDR3 DNA sequence: TGTGCCAGCAGCCTAAACGCAGGGGGTACTAATGAAAAACTGTTTTTT.